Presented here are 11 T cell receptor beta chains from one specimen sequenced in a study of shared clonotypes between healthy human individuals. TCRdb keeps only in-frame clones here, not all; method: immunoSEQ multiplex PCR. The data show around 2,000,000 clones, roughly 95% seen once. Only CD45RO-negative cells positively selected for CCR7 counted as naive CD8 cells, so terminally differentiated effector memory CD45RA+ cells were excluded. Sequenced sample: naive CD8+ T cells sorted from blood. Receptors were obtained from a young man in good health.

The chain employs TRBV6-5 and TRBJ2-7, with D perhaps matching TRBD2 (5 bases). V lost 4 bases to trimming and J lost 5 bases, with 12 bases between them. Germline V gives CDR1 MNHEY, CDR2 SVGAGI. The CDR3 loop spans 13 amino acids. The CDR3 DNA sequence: TGTGCCAGCAGTTTCGGCCCGAGGGACGAGCAGTACTTC. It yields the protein CASSFGPRDEQYF.

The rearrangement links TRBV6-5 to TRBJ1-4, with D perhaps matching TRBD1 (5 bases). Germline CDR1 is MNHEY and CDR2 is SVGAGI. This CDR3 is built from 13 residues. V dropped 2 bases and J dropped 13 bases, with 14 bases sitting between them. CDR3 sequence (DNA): TGTGCCAGCAGTTACGCCACCGGGGGAATACTGTTTTTT. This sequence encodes CASSYATGGILFF.

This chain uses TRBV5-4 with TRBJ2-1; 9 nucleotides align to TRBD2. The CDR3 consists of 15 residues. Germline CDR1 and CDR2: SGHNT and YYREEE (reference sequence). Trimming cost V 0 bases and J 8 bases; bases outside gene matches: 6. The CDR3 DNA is TGTGCCAGCAGCTTGGGTCTAGCGGGACCGGATGAGCAGTTCTTC. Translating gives CASSLGLAGPDEQFF.

The CDR3 DNA sequence: TGTGCCAGCAGTGAAAGAGGGATTGGAGAAGGCTACACCTTC. It translates to CASSERGIGEGYTF. The V gene is TRBV6-1, the J gene TRBJ1-2; D remains unclear. V dropped 2 bases and J dropped 8 bases, with 15 bases sitting between them. Germline V gives CDR1 MNHNS, CDR2 SASEGT. This CDR3 is built from 14 residues.

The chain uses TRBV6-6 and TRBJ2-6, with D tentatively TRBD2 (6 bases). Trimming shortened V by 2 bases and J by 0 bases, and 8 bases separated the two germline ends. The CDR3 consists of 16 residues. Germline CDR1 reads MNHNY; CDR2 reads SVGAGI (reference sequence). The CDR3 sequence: CASSYPGGSGANVLTF. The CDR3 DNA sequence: TGTGCCAGCAGTTACCCCGGGGGCTCTGGGGCCAACGTCCTGACTTTC.

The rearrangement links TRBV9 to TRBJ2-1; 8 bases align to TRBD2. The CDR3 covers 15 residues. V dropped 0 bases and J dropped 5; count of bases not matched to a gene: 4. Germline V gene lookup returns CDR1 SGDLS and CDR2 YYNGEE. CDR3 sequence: CASSVVSGGNNEQFF. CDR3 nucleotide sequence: TGTGCCAGCAGCGTAGTGAGCGGGGGCAACAATGAGCAGTTCTTC.

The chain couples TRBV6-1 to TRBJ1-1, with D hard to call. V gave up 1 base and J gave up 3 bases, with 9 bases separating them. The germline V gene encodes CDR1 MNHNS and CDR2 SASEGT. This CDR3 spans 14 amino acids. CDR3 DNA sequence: TGTGCCAGCAGTGAAGTAGATGGCTACACTGAAGCTTTCTTT. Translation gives CASSEVDGYTEAFF.

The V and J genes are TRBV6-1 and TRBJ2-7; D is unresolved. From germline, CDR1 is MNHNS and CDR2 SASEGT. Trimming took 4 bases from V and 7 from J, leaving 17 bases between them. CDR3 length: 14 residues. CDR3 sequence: CASSGSGLEGEQYF. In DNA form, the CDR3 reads TGTGCCAGCAGTGGGTCGGGTCTTGAAGGGGAGCAGTACTTC.

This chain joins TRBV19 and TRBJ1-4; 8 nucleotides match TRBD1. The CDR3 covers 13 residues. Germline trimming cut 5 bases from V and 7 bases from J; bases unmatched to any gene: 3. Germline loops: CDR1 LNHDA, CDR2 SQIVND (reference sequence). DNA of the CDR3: TGTGCCAGTAGTTCCGACAGGGGTGAAAAACTGTTTTTT. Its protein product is CASSSDRGEKLFF.

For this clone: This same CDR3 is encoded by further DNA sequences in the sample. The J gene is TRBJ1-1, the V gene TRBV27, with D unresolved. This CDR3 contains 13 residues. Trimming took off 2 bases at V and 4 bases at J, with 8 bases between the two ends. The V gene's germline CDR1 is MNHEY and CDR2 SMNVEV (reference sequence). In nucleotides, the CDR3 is TGTGCCAGCAGTTTAGGGGTCCGCACTGAAGCTTTCTTT. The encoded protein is CASSLGVRTEAFF.

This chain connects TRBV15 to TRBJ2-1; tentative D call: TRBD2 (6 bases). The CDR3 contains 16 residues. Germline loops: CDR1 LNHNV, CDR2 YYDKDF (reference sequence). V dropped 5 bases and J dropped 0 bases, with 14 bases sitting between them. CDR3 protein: CATSGPSGSSYNEQFF. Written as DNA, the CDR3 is TGTGCCACCAGCGGACCCAGCGGGTCCTCCTACAATGAGCAGTTCTTC. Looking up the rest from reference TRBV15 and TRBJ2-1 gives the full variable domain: DAMVIQNPRYQVTQFGKPVTLSCSQTLNHNVMYWYQQKSSQAPKLLFHYYDKDFNNEADTPDNFQSRRPNTSFCFLDIRSPGLGDTAMYLCATSGPSGSSYNEQFFGPGTRLTVL.